Reported below is one TCR beta chain. TCRdb called the 5' RACE reads again in MiXCR, with one record for every CDR3 protein. This sample has under 450,000 distinct CDR3 sequences; around 14% occur once, and the top ten carry about 22%. The data were taken from a study of T-cell memory formation after mild COVID-19. The CDR3 is 18 residues long. Germline V gene data show CDR1 as SGHRS and CDR2 as YFSETQ. V gave up 1 base and J gave up 0 bases, with 16 bases separating them. The sequenced material came from PBMCs or a T cell subset sorted from them (not recorded which). The source is a man between 18 and 35 years old who had mild COVID-19 (a few samples of this study predate the infection). Cell type and time point are not known. This rearrangement joins TRBV5-1 to TRBJ2-2; D gene uncertain. CDR3 residues: CASSLPLTTVSNTGELFF. CDR3 DNA: TGCGCCAGCAGCTTGCCCCTAACAACAGTTTCGAACACCGGGGAGCTGTTTTTT.